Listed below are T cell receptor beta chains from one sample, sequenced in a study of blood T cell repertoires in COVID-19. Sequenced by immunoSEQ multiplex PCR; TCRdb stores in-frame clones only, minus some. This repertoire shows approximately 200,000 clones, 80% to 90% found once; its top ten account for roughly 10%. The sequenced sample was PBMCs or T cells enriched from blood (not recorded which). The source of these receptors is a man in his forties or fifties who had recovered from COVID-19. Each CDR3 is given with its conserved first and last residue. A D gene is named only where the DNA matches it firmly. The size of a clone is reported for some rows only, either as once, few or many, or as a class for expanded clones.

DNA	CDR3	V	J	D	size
TGTGCCAGCAGCGATGACCGGGACTCTGGTCTTAGATACAATGAGCAGTTCTTC	CASSDDRDSGLRYNEQFF	TRBV9	TRBJ2-1	NA	once
TGTGCCAGCAGCCAAGGGGGTGGACAGGGGCTCAATCAGCCCCAGCATTTT	CASSQGGGQGLNQPQHF	TRBV3-1/TRBV3-2	TRBJ1-5	TRBD1	NA
TGTGCCAGCAGCCAAGACAGGGGGCAGCAAGCTTTCTTT	CASSQDRGQQAFF	TRBV14	TRBJ1-1	TRBD1	NA
TGCACCAGCAGCCAAGGGGGGGACAGGGGGCAGGTAGATACGCAGTATTTT	CTSSQGGDRGQVDTQYF	TRBV1	TRBJ2-3	NA	NA
TGTGCCAGCAGCGGGCGACAGGGGGATTCACCCCTCCACTTT	CASSGRQGDSPLHF	TRBV9	TRBJ1-6	TRBD1	few
TGTGCCAGCTCATCGGGACAAACCACTAATGAAAAACTGTTTTTT	CASSSGQTTNEKLFF	TRBV18	TRBJ1-4	NA	NA
TGTGCCAGCAGTTACTCGGGAGAATTCTACGAGCAGTACTTC	CASSYSGEFYEQYF	TRBV6-5	TRBJ2-7	NA	few
TGTGCCAGCAGCGACCCTCGGGGACAGGGTAACTATGGCTACACCTTC	CASSDPRGQGNYGYTF	TRBV9	TRBJ1-2	TRBD1	NA
TGCAGCGTTGAATTCTGGCGGAATGAAGCTTTCTTT	CSVEFWRNEAFF	TRBV29-1	TRBJ1-1	NA	NA
TGTGCCACCAGCAGAGATTCGGGCATTCAGTACTTC	CATSRDSGIQYF	TRBV15	TRBJ2-4	NA	once
TGTGCCAGCAGCCTCCTTACAGGGGCGAACACTGAAGCTTTCTTT	CASSLLTGANTEAFF	TRBV13	TRBJ1-1	TRBD1	NA
TGTGCCAGCAGCAGCTTCGGACAGGGAGTCGATCAGCCCCAGCATTTT	CASSSFGQGVDQPQHF	TRBV28	TRBJ1-5	TRBD1	NA
TGTGCCTGGGAGGGACAGGGTTGGAATGAGCAGTTCTTC	CAWEGQGWNEQFF	TRBV30	TRBJ2-1	TRBD1	NA
TGTGCCAGCAGCTTGGGACTAGCGGGACTACCTGAGCAGTTCTTC	CASSLGLAGLPEQFF	TRBV7-2	TRBJ2-1	TRBD2	NA
TGTGCCAGCAGCTTGGGTTCCGGTGAACTCCTAGAGACCCAGTACTTC	CASSLGSGELLETQYF	TRBV5-8	TRBJ2-5	NA	once
TGTGCCAGCTCACCTCCTAGACTTGACAGCACTGAAGCTTTCTTT	CASSPPRLDSTEAFF	TRBV18	TRBJ1-1	NA	NA
TGCGCCAGCACGTGGACTAGCGGGAGGGATTACAATGAGCAGTTCTTC	CASTWTSGRDYNEQFF	TRBV5-1	TRBJ2-1	TRBD2	NA
TGTGCCAGCAGTGGAGGTCAGAACAATCAGCCCCAGCATTTT	CASSGGQNNQPQHF	TRBV27	TRBJ1-5	NA	NA
TGTGCCAGCAGTTGGACTGGGGGGAGCAATCAGCCCCAGCATTTT	CASSWTGGSNQPQHF	TRBV6-2/TRBV6-3	TRBJ1-5	NA	NA
TGTGCCAGCAGCGTAGATTCACAGATAAAGAACACTGAAGCTTTCTTT	CASSVDSQIKNTEAFF	TRBV9	TRBJ1-1	NA	NA
TGCGCCAGCAGCACCGGACAGGGGGGCGCGGAGACCCAGTACTTC	CASSTGQGGAETQYF	TRBV5-1	TRBJ2-5	TRBD1	NA
TGTGCCAGCAGCTCGGTACAGGATCCGTATGGCTACACCTTC	CASSSVQDPYGYTF	TRBV7-6	TRBJ1-2	NA	NA
TGTGCCAGCAGCCAAGATGGTACGGGTGGAAATCAGCCCCAGCATTTT	CASSQDGTGGNQPQHF	TRBV4-2	TRBJ1-5	NA	NA
TGCAGCGTGAAGACTAGCGGCCAAGAGACCCAGTACTTC	CSVKTSGQETQYF	TRBV29-1	TRBJ2-5	TRBD2	NA
TGTGCCAGCAGCTTCTTTGCAGGGGGAGTCTACAATGAGCAGTTCTTC	CASSFFAGGVYNEQFF	TRBV5-8	TRBJ2-1	TRBD1	few
TGCGCCAGCAGCGGGGACAGGGGATCCTACGAGCAGTACTTC	CASSGDRGSYEQYF	TRBV5-1	TRBJ2-7	TRBD1	NA
TGTGCCAGCAGCTCGAATAGACATGGATCCCAAGAGACCCAGTACTTC	CASSSNRHGSQETQYF	TRBV5-4	TRBJ2-5	NA	NA